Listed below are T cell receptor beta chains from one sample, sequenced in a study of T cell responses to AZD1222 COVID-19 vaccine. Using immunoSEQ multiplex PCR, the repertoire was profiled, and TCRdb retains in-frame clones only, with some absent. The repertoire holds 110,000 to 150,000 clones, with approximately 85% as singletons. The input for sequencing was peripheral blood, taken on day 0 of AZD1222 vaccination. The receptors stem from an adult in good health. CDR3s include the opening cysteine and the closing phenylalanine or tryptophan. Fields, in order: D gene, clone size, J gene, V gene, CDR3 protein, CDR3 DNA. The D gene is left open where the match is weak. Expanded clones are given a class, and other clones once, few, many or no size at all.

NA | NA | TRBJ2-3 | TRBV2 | CASSEALLTQDRKDTQYF | TGTGCCAGCAGTGAAGCGCTTCTTACTCAGGACCGGAAAGATACGCAGTATTTT
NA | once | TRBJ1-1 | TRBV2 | CASSLGRAVRMNTEAFF | TGTGCCAGCAGCCTCGGCCGGGCTGTAAGGATGAACACTGAAGCTTTCTTT
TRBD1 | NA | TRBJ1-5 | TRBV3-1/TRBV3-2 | CASSAGTGYGQPQHF | TGTGCCAGCAGCGCTGGGACAGGGTACGGTCAGCCCCAGCATTTT
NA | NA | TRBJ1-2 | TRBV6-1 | CASSEGMGGGYTF | TGTGCCAGCAGTGAAGGGATGGGAGGGGGCTACACCTTC
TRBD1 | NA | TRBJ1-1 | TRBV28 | CASSLPPGTGEKTEAFF | TGTGCCAGCAGTCTTCCCCCCGGGACAGGGGAAAAAACTGAAGCTTTCTTT
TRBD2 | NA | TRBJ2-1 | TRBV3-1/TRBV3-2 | CASSSTSGGAREQFF | TGTGCCAGCAGCAGTACTAGCGGGGGGGCCAGGGAGCAGTTCTTC
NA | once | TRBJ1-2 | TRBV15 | CATSRDKGPYGYTF | TGTGCCACCAGCAGAGATAAGGGCCCCTATGGCTACACCTTC
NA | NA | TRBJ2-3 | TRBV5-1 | CASGGRDGVTDTQYF | TGCGCCAGCGGCGGCCGAGACGGGGTCACAGATACGCAGTATTTT
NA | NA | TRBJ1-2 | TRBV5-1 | CASSLDGGQGYTF | TGCGCCAGCAGCTTGGACGGGGGGCAGGGCTACACCTTC
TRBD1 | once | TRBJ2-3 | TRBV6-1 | CASSEAVHRGTDTQYF | TGTGCCAGCAGTGAAGCCGTTCACAGGGGGACAGATACGCAGTATTTT
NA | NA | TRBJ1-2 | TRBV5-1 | CASSLYQPSSGYTF | TGCGCCAGCAGCTTGTACCAACCGTCTAGTGGCTACACCTTC
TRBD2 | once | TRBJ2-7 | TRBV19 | CASSIAGLAKNTYEQYF | TGTGCCAGTAGTATAGCCGGACTAGCGAAGAACACCTACGAGCAGTACTTC
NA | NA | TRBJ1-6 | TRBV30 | CAWSEDYNSPLHF | TGTGCCTGGAGTGAGGATTATAATTCACCCCTCCACTTT
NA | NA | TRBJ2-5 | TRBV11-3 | CASSPDTVGTQYF | TGTGCCAGCAGCCCGGACACCGTAGGGACCCAGTACTTC